The source of this T cell receptor beta chain is a study of blood T cell repertoires in COVID-19. For the study at large: COVID-19 samples collected from the United States, Italy and Spain covered acute and convalescent phases.

The CDR3 loop spans 16 amino acids. CDR1 is MNHEY and CDR2 is SVGAGI in the germline V gene. V was trimmed by 2 bases and J by 4 bases, leaving 15 bases between them. Authors' methods: Estimated nucleated cell counts came from reference gene primer amplification. Profiled with immunoSEQ multiplex PCR; TCRdb holds only in-frame clones, not every one. That table furnishes V, J and clone size, whereas the DNA furnished D and trimming. The repertoire includes about 480,000 clones, around 89% of them detected once, and roughly 4.3% sits in the top ten. This receptor was identified in a woman in her twenties or thirties with acute or convalescent COVID-19. The sequenced material came from peripheral blood. The chain recombines TRBV6-5 with TRBJ1-3; a possible D gene is TRBD1 (5 bases). CDR3 amino acids: CASSYAPGLPGNTIYF. The CDR3 DNA sequence: TGTGCCAGCAGTTACGCGCCGGGACTACCGGGAAACACCATATATTTT.